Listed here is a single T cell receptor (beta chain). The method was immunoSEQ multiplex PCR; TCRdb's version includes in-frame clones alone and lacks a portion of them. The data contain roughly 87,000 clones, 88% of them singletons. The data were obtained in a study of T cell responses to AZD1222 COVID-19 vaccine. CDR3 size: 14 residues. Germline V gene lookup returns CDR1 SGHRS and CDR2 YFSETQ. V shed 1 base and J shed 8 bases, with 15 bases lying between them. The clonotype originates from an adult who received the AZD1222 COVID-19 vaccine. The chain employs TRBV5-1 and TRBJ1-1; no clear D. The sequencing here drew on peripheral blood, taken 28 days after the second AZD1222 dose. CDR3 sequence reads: CASSLSRGGMEAFF. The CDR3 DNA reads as TGCGCCAGCAGCTTGTCCCGAGGAGGGATGGAAGCTTTCTTT.